The source of this T cell receptor (beta chain) is a study of blood T cell repertoires in COVID-19. Looking at the study overall: The United States, Italy and Spain supplied acute and convalescent COVID-19 samples. PBMCs, B-cell-depleted T cells, or T cells provided the cDNA or gDNA that made up the material.

V lost 5 bases to trimming and J lost 5 bases, with 12 bases between them. The CDR3 contains 12 residues. In germline, CDR1 is GTSNPN, CDR2 SVGIG (reference sequence). The data were produced by immunoSEQ multiplex PCR, yet TCRdb's version contains in-frame clones alone and is incomplete. Among 85,000 to 95,000 clones listed, 55% to 75% were seen once. Specimen: peripheral blood. The receptor's source is an elderly woman with acute or convalescent COVID-19. The chain recombines TRBV30 with TRBJ2-5; D might be TRBD1 (6 bases). The CDR3 loop is CAWGWGRETQYF. The CDR3 DNA sequence: TGTGCCTGGGGTTGGGGGCGGGAGACCCAGTACTTC.